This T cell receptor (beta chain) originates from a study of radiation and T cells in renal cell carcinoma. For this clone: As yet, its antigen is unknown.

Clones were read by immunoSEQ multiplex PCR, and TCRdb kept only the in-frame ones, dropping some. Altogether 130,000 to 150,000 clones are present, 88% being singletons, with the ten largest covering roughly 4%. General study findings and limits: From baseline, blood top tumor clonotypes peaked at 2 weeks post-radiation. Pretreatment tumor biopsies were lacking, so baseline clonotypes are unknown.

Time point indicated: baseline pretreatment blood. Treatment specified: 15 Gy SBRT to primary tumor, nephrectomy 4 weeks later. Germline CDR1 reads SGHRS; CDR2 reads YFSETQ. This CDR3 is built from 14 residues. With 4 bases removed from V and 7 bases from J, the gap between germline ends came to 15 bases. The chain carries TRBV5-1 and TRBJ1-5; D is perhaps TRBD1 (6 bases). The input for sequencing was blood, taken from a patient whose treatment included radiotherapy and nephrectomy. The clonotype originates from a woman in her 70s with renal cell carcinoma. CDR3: CASSPTSGDQPQHF. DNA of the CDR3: TGCGCCAGCAGCCCGACCTCAGGGGACCAGCCCCAGCATTTT.